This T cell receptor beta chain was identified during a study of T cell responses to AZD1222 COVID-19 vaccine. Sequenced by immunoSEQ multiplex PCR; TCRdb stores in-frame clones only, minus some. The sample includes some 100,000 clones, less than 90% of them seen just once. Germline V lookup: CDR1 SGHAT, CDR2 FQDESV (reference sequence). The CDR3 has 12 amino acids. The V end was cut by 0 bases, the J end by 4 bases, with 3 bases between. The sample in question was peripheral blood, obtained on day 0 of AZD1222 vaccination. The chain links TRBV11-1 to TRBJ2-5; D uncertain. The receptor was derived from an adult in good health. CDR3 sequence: CASSLAGETQYF. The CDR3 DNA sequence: TGTGCCAGCAGCTTAGCGGGAGAGACCCAGTACTTC.